A single sample is the source of the 5 T cell receptor beta chains below, sequenced in a study of T cell responses to AZD1222 COVID-19 vaccine. Clones were sequenced by immunoSEQ multiplex PCR, and TCRdb holds only the in-frame ones, with some missing. The table has about 180,000 clones, 75% to 90% seen once. The sample was peripheral blood, taken on day 0 of AZD1222 vaccination. Every receptor here comes from an adult in good health.

The chain joins TRBV7-9 to TRBJ2-1, with a tentative D call TRBD2 (6 bases). CDR1 SEHNR and CDR2 FQNEAQ come from the germline V gene (reference sequence). The CDR3 spans 13 residues. The V and J ends lost 5 bases and 4 bases respectively, with 9 bases between them. The CDR3 region is CASSDRGYNEQFF. CDR3 DNA: TGTGCCAGCAGCGATCGGGGGTACAATGAGCAGTTCTTC.

V is TRBV7-2 and J is TRBJ2-6; D not resolved. V gave up 1 base and J gave up 3 bases, with 4 bases separating them. CDR3 size: 14 residues. Germline CDR1 reads SGHTA; CDR2 reads FQGNSA. The CDR3: CASSLGGGANVLTF. CDR3 DNA sequence: TGTGCCAGCAGCTTAGGTGGTGGGGCCAACGTCCTGACTTTC.

This clone was detected only a few times. V and J are TRBV7-9 and TRBJ1-1; D is perhaps TRBD1 (5 bases). V lost 1 base and J lost 6, with 6 bases in between. The CDR3 has 12 amino acids. Germline V CDR1 and CDR2: SEHNR, FQNEAQ (reference sequence). CDR3 protein: CASSLGGPEAFF. CDR3 bases: TGTGCCAGCAGCTTAGGGGGCCCTGAAGCTTTCTTT.

The chain carries TRBV6-5 and TRBJ1-2; no reliable D call. From germline, CDR1 is MNHEY and CDR2 SVGAGI. This CDR3 is 13 amino acids long. V gave up 2 bases and J gave up 2 bases, with 6 bases separating them. CDR3 loop: CASSYRENYGYTF. CDR3 in DNA: TGTGCCAGCAGTTACAGGGAAAACTATGGCTACACCTTC.

The rearrangement joins TRBV27 to TRBJ1-1, with D uncertain. The CDR3 is 12 amino acids. Trimming shortened V by 4 bases and J by 7 bases, and 10 bases separated the two germline ends. The germline gives CDR1 MNHEY, CDR2 SMNVEV (reference sequence). CDR3 sequence reads: CASSSHGDEAFF. The CDR3 bases are TGTGCCAGCAGTTCCCACGGAGATGAAGCTTTCTTT.